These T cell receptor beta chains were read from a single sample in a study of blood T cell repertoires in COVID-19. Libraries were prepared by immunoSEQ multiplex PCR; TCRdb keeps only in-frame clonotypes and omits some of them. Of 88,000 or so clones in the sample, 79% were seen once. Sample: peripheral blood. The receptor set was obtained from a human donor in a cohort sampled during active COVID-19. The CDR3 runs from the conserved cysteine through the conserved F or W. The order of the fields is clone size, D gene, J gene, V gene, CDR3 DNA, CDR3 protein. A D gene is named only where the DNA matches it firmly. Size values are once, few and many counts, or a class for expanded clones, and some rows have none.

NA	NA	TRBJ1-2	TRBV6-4	TGTGCCAGCAGTGTTACAGGGACCGACTATGGCTACACCTTC	CASSVTGTDYGYTF
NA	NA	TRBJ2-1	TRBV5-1	TGCGCCAGCAGCTTGGAGGTAGCTGGTGAGCAGTTCTTC	CASSLEVAGEQFF
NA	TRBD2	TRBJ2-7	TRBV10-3	TGTGCCATCAGAACTAGCGGGAACGACGAGCAGTACTTC	CAIRTSGNDEQYF
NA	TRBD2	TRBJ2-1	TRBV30	TGTGCCTGGGGGGGAGGACCCGGGACTAGCTCTGACAATGAGCAGTTCTTC	CAWGGGPGTSSDNEQFF
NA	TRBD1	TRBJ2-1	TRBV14	TGTGCCAGCAGCCCCCCGGGACAGGGGTTGTACAATGAGCAGTTCTTC	CASSPPGQGLYNEQFF
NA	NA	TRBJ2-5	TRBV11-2	TGTGCCAGCAGCTTAGGTGTCGGCAGGGGAGAGACCCAGTACTTC	CASSLGVGRGETQYF
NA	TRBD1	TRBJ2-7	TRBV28	TGTGCCAGCAGTTCCCCCGGGACAGGGAACTACGAGCAGTACTTC	CASSSPGTGNYEQYF
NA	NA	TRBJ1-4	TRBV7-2	TGTGCCAGCAGCTTAGACTTGGCAGGGACTAATGAAAAACTGTTTTTT	CASSLDLAGTNEKLFF
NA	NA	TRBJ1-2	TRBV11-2	TGTGCCAGCAGCCCACAGGGAAATAAGCAGGGCTACACCTTC	CASSPQGNKQGYTF
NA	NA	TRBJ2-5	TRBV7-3	TGTGCCAGCAGCAAACAGGGTGGGGCCCAGTACTTC	CASSKQGGAQYF
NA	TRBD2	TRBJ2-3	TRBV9	TGTGCCAGCAGCGTAGACCTAGCGGGAGGGTTGGATACGCAGTATTTT	CASSVDLAGGLDTQYF
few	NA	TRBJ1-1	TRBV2	TGTGCCAGCTCGGAACAGCCAAACACTGAAGCTTTCTTT	CASSEQPNTEAFF
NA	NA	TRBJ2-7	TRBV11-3	TGTGCCAGCAGCTTATCGGCAGGGGTTTACGAGCAGTACTTC	CASSLSAGVYEQYF
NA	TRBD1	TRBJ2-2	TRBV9	TGTGCCAGCAGCGCCCGGGACAGGGAACCCGGGGAGCTGTTTTTT	CASSARDREPGELFF
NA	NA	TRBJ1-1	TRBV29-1	TGCAGCGTCCGGGTAGGGGCTAACACTGAAGCTTTCTTT	CSVRVGANTEAFF
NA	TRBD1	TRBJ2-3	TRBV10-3	TGTGCCATCAGTGACTCCCGGACAGGAAGCACAGATACGCAGTATTTT	CAISDSRTGSTDTQYF
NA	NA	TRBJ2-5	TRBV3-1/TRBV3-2	TGTGCCAGCAGCTTTACCGGGACTGGAGGTCGAGAGACCCAGTACTTC	CASSFTGTGGRETQYF
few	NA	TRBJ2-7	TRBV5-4	TGTGCCAGCAGCCCGGGTGGCGGAGAGTACTACGAGCAGTACTTC	CASSPGGGEYYEQYF
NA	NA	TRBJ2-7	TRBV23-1	TGCGCCAGCAGTCAAAGGCCGACTTTCTACGAGCAGTACTTC	CASSQRPTFYEQYF
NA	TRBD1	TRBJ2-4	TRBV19	TGTGCCAGTAGTAGGGACCCGGGACAGGGAATTCAGTACTTC	CASSRDPGQGIQYF
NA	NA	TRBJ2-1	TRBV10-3	TGTGCCATCAGACAGGACCCCTCCAATGAGCAGTTCTTC	CAIRQDPSNEQFF
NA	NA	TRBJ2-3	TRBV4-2	TGTGCCAGCAGCCAAGATTATGCTAGCGGCACAGATACGCAGTATTTT	CASSQDYASGTDTQYF
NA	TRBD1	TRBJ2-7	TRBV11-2	TGTGCCAGCAGCTTAGACAGGGGGCTTAAGTACTTC	CASSLDRGLKYF
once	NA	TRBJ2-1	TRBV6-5	TGTGCCAGCGGCTATAGCGGCAATGAGCAGTTCTTC	CASGYSGNEQFF
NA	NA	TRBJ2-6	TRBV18	TGTGCCAGCTCGCAGGACATTAGTGGGGCCAACGTCCTGACTTTC	CASSQDISGANVLTF
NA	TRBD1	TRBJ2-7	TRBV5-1	TGCGCCAGCAGCATGGACCCACAGGGGTTGGGATACGAGCAGTACTTC	CASSMDPQGLGYEQYF
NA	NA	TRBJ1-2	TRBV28	TGTGCCAGCAGTTTATGGCCCAGGCATGGCTACACCTTC	CASSLWPRHGYTF
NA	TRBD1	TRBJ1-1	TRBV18	TGTGCCAGCTCACCAGGGGACAGGACCTACACTGAAGCTTTCTTT	CASSPGDRTYTEAFF
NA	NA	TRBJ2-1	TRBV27	TGTGCCAGCAGTTGGTTTCCCCGGGGGAGCTCCTACAATGAGCAGTTCTTC	CASSWFPRGSSYNEQFF
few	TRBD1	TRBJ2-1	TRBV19	TGTGCCAGTAGTCCCGAGGACAGGGGGGGTGGTCGTGAGCAGTTCTTC	CASSPEDRGGGREQFF
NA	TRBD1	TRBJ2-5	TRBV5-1	TGCGCCAGCAGCTTGGGACAGGGGGCGCGGGTCGTAGAGACCCAGTACTTC	CASSLGQGARVVETQYF
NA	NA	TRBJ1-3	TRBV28	TGTGCCAGCAGTTCTTTAGAGCGCATCGAGGATTTT	CASSSLERIEDF
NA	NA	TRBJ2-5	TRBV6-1	TGTGCCAGCAGTGAAGCGTATAGTCAAGAGACCCAGTACTTC	CASSEAYSQETQYF
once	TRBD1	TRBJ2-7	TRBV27	TGTGCCAGCAGTCCCCTAGACAGGGGAGAGGACTACGAGCAGTACTTC	CASSPLDRGEDYEQYF
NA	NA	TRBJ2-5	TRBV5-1	TGCGCCAGCAGGGATTCACAGGGAAGCCAAGAGACCCAGTACTTC	CASRDSQGSQETQYF
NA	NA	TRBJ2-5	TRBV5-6	TGTGCCAGCAGCTTCTTCGGTGGGGCAGAGACCCAGTACTTC	CASSFFGGAETQYF
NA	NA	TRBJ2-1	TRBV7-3	TGTGCCAGCAGCTTAACGGGGCTCCCGACTAATGAGCAGTTCTTC	CASSLTGLPTNEQFF
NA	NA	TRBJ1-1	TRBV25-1	TGTGCCAGCAGTGGTTGGACAGAACAAAACACTGAAGCTTTCTTT	CASSGWTEQNTEAFF
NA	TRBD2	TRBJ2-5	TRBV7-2	TGTGCCAGCAGCTTTAGCGGGAGTCGGGGAGAGACCCAGTACTTC	CASSFSGSRGETQYF
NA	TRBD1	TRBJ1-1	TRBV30	TGTGCCTCCCGGGACAGGGGTTGGACTGAAGCTTTCTTT	CASRDRGWTEAFF
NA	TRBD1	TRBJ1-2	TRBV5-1	TGCGCCAGCAGCCAGGACAGGGGAGCCCATGGCTACACCTTC	CASSQDRGAHGYTF
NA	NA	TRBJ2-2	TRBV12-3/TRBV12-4	TGTGCCAGCAGTTCCAGCACCGGGGAGCTGTTTTTT	CASSSSTGELFF
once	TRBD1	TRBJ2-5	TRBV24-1	TGTGCCACCAGTGATTCCCGTGACAGGGGGCAAGAGACCCAGTACTTC	CATSDSRDRGQETQYF
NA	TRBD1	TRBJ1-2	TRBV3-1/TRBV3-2	TGTGCCAGCAGCCTACCCGGGACAGCCCCTTTTAACTATGGCTACACCTTC	CASSLPGTAPFNYGYTF
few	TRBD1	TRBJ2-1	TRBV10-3	TGTGCCATCAGTGAGTCGACAGGGACAGGGGGCCTGGATGAGCAGTTCTTC	CAISESTGTGGLDEQFF
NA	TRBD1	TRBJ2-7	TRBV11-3	TGTGCCAGCAGCGTAGGACAGGGTTACGAGCAGTACTTC	CASSVGQGYEQYF
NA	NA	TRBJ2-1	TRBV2	TGTGCCAGCAGACGGACAGTCTCCTACAATGAGCAGTTCTTC	CASRRTVSYNEQFF
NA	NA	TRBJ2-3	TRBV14	TGTGCCAGCAGCTTTTCGGGGACAGATACGCAGTATTTT	CASSFSGTDTQYF
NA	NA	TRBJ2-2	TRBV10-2	TGCGCCAGCAGCCCCCCAGGGGAGCTGTTTTTT	CASSPPGELFF
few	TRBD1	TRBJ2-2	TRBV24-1	TGTGCCACCAGTGATTCGGGACAGGGCAACACCGGGGAGCTGTTTTTT	CATSDSGQGNTGELFF
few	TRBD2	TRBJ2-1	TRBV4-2	TGTGCCAGCAGCCCAGGCGGTTCGGGGGGCTCCTACAATGAGCAGTTCTTC	CASSPGGSGGSYNEQFF
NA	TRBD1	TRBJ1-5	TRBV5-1	TGCGCCAGCAGTTTTACAGGGGACGGAGGACAGCCCCAGCATTTT	CASSFTGDGGQPQHF
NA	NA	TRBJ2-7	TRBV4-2	TGTGCCAGCAGCCAAGTTGAGCTTACGAGCTCCTACGAGCAGTACTTC	CASSQVELTSSYEQYF
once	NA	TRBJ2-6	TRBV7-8	TGTGCCAGCAGTCCTCAGACAGTCTCTGGGGCCAACGTCCTGACTTTC	CASSPQTVSGANVLTF
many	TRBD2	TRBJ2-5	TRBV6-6	TGTGCCAGCAGTTACGAGGGAGGGCAAGAGACCCAGTACTTC	CASSYEGGQETQYF